A selection of T cell receptor beta chains follows, all from one sample in a study of blood T cell repertoires in COVID-19. Clones were read by immunoSEQ multiplex PCR, and TCRdb kept only the in-frame ones, dropping some. The data contain approximately 45,000 clones, around 86% of them singletons. The sequencing sample was made of peripheral blood. Every receptor here comes from an elderly woman with acute or convalescent COVID-19. Each CDR3 is given with its conserved first and last residue. The order of the fields is D gene, clone size, J gene, V gene, CDR3 protein, CDR3 DNA. A D gene is named only where the DNA matches it firmly. Rows give clone size only sometimes, using once, few, many, or a class for an expanded clone.

d_gene: NA
abundance: NA
j_gene: TRBJ1-6
v_gene: TRBV5-8
CDR3aa: CASSLMSGPNSPLHF
CDR3nt: TGTGCCAGCAGCTTGATGTCGGGTCCGAATTCACCCCTCCACTTT

d_gene: TRBD2
abundance: NA
j_gene: TRBJ2-3
v_gene: TRBV5-8
CDR3aa: CASSPRWGGDTQYF
CDR3nt: TGTGCCAGCAGTCCCAGATGGGGGGGGGATACGCAGTATTTT

d_gene: NA
abundance: NA
j_gene: TRBJ1-1
v_gene: TRBV5-8
CDR3aa: CASSPGTTGKVNTEAFF
CDR3nt: TGTGCCAGCAGCCCCGGGACAACAGGAAAGGTGAACACTGAAGCTTTCTTT

d_gene: NA
abundance: few
j_gene: TRBJ1-3
v_gene: TRBV19
CDR3aa: CASSMRLNPGLNSGNTIYF
CDR3nt: TGTGCCAGTAGTATGCGACTCAACCCGGGACTGAACTCTGGAAACACCATATATTTT

d_gene: TRBD1
abundance: NA
j_gene: TRBJ2-7
v_gene: TRBV9
CDR3aa: CASSPKMDRDEQYF
CDR3nt: TGTGCCAGCAGCCCCAAAATGGACAGGGACGAGCAGTACTTC

d_gene: NA
abundance: NA
j_gene: TRBJ1-1
v_gene: TRBV19
CDR3aa: CASSAGFTEAFF
CDR3nt: TGTGCCAGTAGCGCAGGTTTCACTGAAGCTTTCTTT

d_gene: NA
abundance: NA
j_gene: TRBJ2-7
v_gene: TRBV5-4
CDR3aa: CASSGDSGEDEQYF
CDR3nt: TGTGCCAGCAGCGGTGACTCAGGGGAAGACGAGCAGTACTTC

d_gene: TRBD1
abundance: NA
j_gene: TRBJ1-2
v_gene: TRBV9
CDR3aa: CASSLQGARGYTF
CDR3nt: TGTGCCAGCAGCCTACAGGGGGCGCGCGGCTACACCTTC

d_gene: TRBD1
abundance: few
j_gene: TRBJ1-2
v_gene: TRBV5-1
CDR3aa: CASSPTGDYGYTF
CDR3nt: TGCGCCAGCAGCCCGACAGGGGATTATGGCTACACCTTC

d_gene: TRBD1
abundance: few
j_gene: TRBJ1-1
v_gene: TRBV6-5
CDR3aa: CASSRDRVNTEAFF
CDR3nt: TGTGCCAGCAGTCGGGACAGGGTGAACACTGAAGCTTTCTTT

d_gene: NA
abundance: NA
j_gene: TRBJ1-1
v_gene: TRBV6-5
CDR3aa: CASGQGYMNTEAFF
CDR3nt: TGTGCCAGCGGTCAGGGATACATGAACACTGAAGCTTTCTTT

d_gene: NA
abundance: NA
j_gene: TRBJ2-2
v_gene: TRBV6-2/TRBV6-3
CDR3aa: CASSPYRVGVNTGELFF
CDR3nt: TGTGCCAGCAGCCCCTACAGGGTGGGCGTCAACACCGGGGAGCTGTTTTTT

d_gene: TRBD2
abundance: NA
j_gene: TRBJ2-5
v_gene: TRBV4-1
CDR3aa: CASSQVPGTSGGATQETQYF
CDR3nt: TGCGCCAGCAGCCAAGTCCCCGGGACTAGCGGGGGGGCCACACAAGAGACCCAGTACTTC

d_gene: NA
abundance: NA
j_gene: TRBJ1-1
v_gene: TRBV6-5
CDR3aa: CASTELTGTEAFF
CDR3nt: TGTGCCAGCACCGAACTAACAGGGACTGAAGCTTTCTTT

d_gene: NA
abundance: NA
j_gene: TRBJ2-3
v_gene: TRBV29-1
CDR3aa: CSVEDSVRPPDTQYF
CDR3nt: TGCAGCGTTGAAGATAGTGTGCGTCCACCAGATACGCAGTATTTT

d_gene: TRBD1
abundance: NA
j_gene: TRBJ2-1
v_gene: TRBV6-2/TRBV6-3
CDR3aa: CASSYQGQGRNEQFF
CDR3nt: TGTGCCAGCAGTTATCAGGGACAGGGAAGGAATGAGCAGTTCTTC

d_gene: NA
abundance: NA
j_gene: TRBJ1-4
v_gene: TRBV2
CDR3aa: CASRAEQGYEKLFF
CDR3nt: TGTGCCAGCAGGGCCGAACAGGGTTATGAAAAACTGTTTTTT

d_gene: NA
abundance: NA
j_gene: TRBJ1-2
v_gene: TRBV6-5
CDR3aa: CASSRQDDYGYTF
CDR3nt: TGTGCCAGCAGTCGACAGGACGACTATGGCTACACCTTC

d_gene: TRBD1
abundance: NA
j_gene: TRBJ2-7
v_gene: TRBV19
CDR3aa: CASSRKTGAEQYF
CDR3nt: TGTGCCAGTAGTAGGAAAACAGGGGCCGAGCAGTACTTC

d_gene: NA
abundance: few
j_gene: TRBJ1-6
v_gene: TRBV11-2
CDR3aa: CASSLQQTGSPLHF
CDR3nt: TGTGCCAGCAGCTTGCAGCAGACGGGTTCACCCCTCCACTTT

d_gene: TRBD1
abundance: NA
j_gene: TRBJ1-5
v_gene: TRBV6-2/TRBV6-3
CDR3aa: CASSSGQGPSNQPQHF
CDR3nt: TGTGCCAGCAGCTCGGGACAGGGGCCAAGCAATCAGCCCCAGCATTTT

d_gene: NA
abundance: NA
j_gene: TRBJ1-1
v_gene: TRBV5-4
CDR3aa: CASSPPGRHTEAFF
CDR3nt: TGTGCCAGCAGCCCCCCGGGGAGACACACTGAAGCTTTCTTT

d_gene: TRBD2
abundance: once
j_gene: TRBJ2-1
v_gene: TRBV7-9
CDR3aa: CASSLEAGGQFF
CDR3nt: TGTGCCAGCAGCTTAGAAGCGGGGGGGCAGTTCTTC

d_gene: NA
abundance: NA
j_gene: TRBJ1-2
v_gene: TRBV2
CDR3aa: CASSRLRGYTF
CDR3nt: TGTGCCAGCAGTAGACTTCGGGGCTACACCTTC

d_gene: NA
abundance: few
j_gene: TRBJ1-5
v_gene: TRBV19
CDR3aa: CASSITVAAVGNQPQHF
CDR3nt: TGTGCCAGTAGTATAACAGTAGCGGCGGTGGGCAATCAGCCCCAGCATTTT